What follows describes a single T cell receptor beta chain. Its antigen is undetermined. The V end lost 6 bases, the J end lost 2 bases, and 10 bases lay between the germline ends. The CDR3 totals 13 residues. The germline gives CDR1 SNHLY, CDR2 FYNNEI. This sample is drawn from a study of shared clonotypes between healthy human individuals. In the study overall: The people who gave samples were a couple of women and three men aged 18 to 49. General study findings and limits: Generally, naive subsets (rather than memory subsets) showed larger estimated richness.

Assay execution took place at the deep level. Produced via immunoSEQ multiplex PCR; TCRdb's table is partial and in-frame only. Among approximately 1,500,000 clones, roughly 96% were seen once, and the ten largest hold over 1%. Sequencing was carried out using naive CD4+ T cells sorted from blood. Subset here: CD45RA+ positively selected. The chain is built from TRBV2 and TRBJ1-1, with D possibly being TRBD1 (6 bases). This TCR came from a man aged 25 to 40 in good health. The CDR3, as DNA: TGTGCCAGCAGGGACAGACCCAACACTGAAGCTTTCTTT. This translates into CASRDRPNTEAFF.